This T cell receptor beta chain emerged from a study of identical twins (dated by TCRdb to 2016 to 2017). Regarding the research as a whole: The study deep-sequenced TCR alpha and beta repertoires from monozygotic twins, unrelated adults of various ages and cord blood to test whether fetal clonotypes persist. To rule out contamination, the twin experiments were replicated at different times with different library preparation protocols. The paper as a whole reports these results and caveats: Excess twin sharing in beta out-of-frame sequences was weaker because fewer shared sequences lowered the signal-to-noise ratio. Recombination models systematically underestimated out-of-frame TCR alpha sharing in monozygotic twins but agreed with sharing between unrelated individuals. Compared with coincidental sharing between unrelated individuals, an excess of low generation-probability sequences was observed among out-of-frame TCR alpha sequences shared between twins. Fewer insertions were carried by abundant cord blood beta clonotypes; a weaker similar trend was observed in young adult naive repertoires, while no such trend was observed in memory repertoires. Invariant T cells such as MAIT and iNKT could partly confound zero-insertion analyses, although diverse VJ usage argued against such confounding for most clonotypes. Because the same donors could not be followed over many years, conclusions were based on cross-sectional statistical analysis.

All donors were healthy Caucasians. The twin cohort consisted of three pairs of female monozygotic twins, all aged roughly 18 to 30 years. CD4+ and CD8+ T cell populations were isolated with positive isolation kits from Invitrogen. The CDR3 runs 13 residues from the cysteine to the phenylalanine. Only CDR3 DNA remains: 39 bases, in frame from the first base. V gives up 2 bases and J gives up 5 bases, and the segment between their germline ends measures 4 bases. The germline V gene encodes CDR1 MDHEN and CDR2 SYDVKM. This clonotype has just a few counts. The antigen this receptor binds is unknown. No base-level quality is on record; no much larger clone is a single base apart. Library preparation used 5' RACE. The instrument given in TCRdb is Illumina HiSeq 2000. Template switching introduced a universal primer binding site; the final cDNA contained a unique molecular identifier, enabling accurate counting of TCR cDNA molecules. Specific primers in the conserved constant-segment region were used to synthesize first-strand cDNA for TCR alpha and beta chains. To control for contamination, every cDNA library carried two barcodes: a SMART-Mk sample barcode plus Illumina barcodes. TruSeq adapter sequences along with Illumina sample barcodes were introduced in two successive PCR steps. TCR alpha and beta cDNA libraries were sequenced on the Illumina HiSeq platform with custom primers. As for how the authors treated the data: MiGEC processed the raw reads to extract unique molecular identifiers, while MiXCR was used to determine the CDR3 positions. For each individual, recombination models were inferred using an EM algorithm with the repgenHMM and IGoR tools. Shared clonotype analysis was performed with the tcR package in R, normalizing sharing by the product of cloneset sizes. To study raw recombination without the effects of thymic and clonal selection, out-of-frame nonproductive sequences were analyzed. The raw public reads went through TCRdb reprocessing: fastp at Q25, MiXCR clone calling, in-frame beta chains kept. Under each unique CDR3 protein, matching rows form one entry showing the most common genes and DNA. None of the V and J calls come from the authors' own analysis; TCRdb made them. The sample data list around 340,000 distinct CDR3 sequences, and roughly 12% of these were observed just once. The top ten clones comprise approximately 7.6% of the sample.

The data also belong to a second study, concerning yellow fever vaccine responses in identical twins. From the second report: According to the authors, in identical twins the way T cells responded to vaccination appeared partly convergent and partly personalized. In the study, vaccine-responding T cell clones were precisely tracked in identical twins.

Sequences were obtained from CD8+ T cells sorted from blood. The V and J segments used are TRBV28 and TRBJ1-6; the D segment cannot be called with confidence. The receptor comes from a woman younger than 30 in good health. The DNA sequence reads TGTGCCAGCAGTTTAGGGAATAATTCACCCCTCCACTTT. It codes for CASSLGNNSPLHF.